What follows are 3 T cell receptor beta chains derived from one specimen sequenced in a study of shared clonotypes between healthy human individuals. Using immunoSEQ multiplex PCR, the repertoire was profiled, and TCRdb retains in-frame clones only, with some absent. The sample lists about 510,000 clones; about 96% were seen once. Sequencing used naive CD4+ T cells sorted from blood. Subset: CD45RA+ positively selected. These receptors all stem from a woman between 25 and 40 years old in good health.

This clone was picked up one time. The genes are TRBV6-4 and TRBJ2-5; tentatively, D is TRBD2 (6 bases). Trimming stripped 6 bases from V and 2 bases from J, with 10 bases between. There are 13 residues in the CDR3. Per the germline V gene, CDR1 is MRHNA and CDR2 is SNTAGT. This chain's CDR3 is CASRRLVQETQYF. The CDR3 DNA reads as TGTGCCAGCAGACGACTAGTACAAGAGACCCAGTACTTC.

V and J are TRBV30 and TRBJ1-1; perhaps TRBD1 as D (5 bases). V was cut by 3 bases and J by 1 base, with 9 bases left in between. From germline, CDR1 is GTSNPN and CDR2 SVGIG (reference sequence). The CDR3 extends over 13 amino acids. CDR3 DNA sequence: TGTGCCTGGAGCCCGGGACGGAACACTGAAGCTTTCTTT. Amino acids: CAWSPGRNTEAFF.

The chain joins TRBV10-2 to TRBJ2-2; 8 bases are shared with TRBD1. The CDR3 runs to 14 residues. The ends lost 10 bases at V and 5 bases at J; junction bases unmatched: 9. Germline CDR1 is WSHSY and CDR2 is SAAADI. The CDR3 DNA is TGCGCCACTTCCGACAGGGGAGGAACCGGGGAGCTGTTTTTT. It translates to CATSDRGGTGELFF.